The TCR beta chain under discussion was sequenced for a study of CD8 T cells in Susac syndrome (dated by TCRdb to the late 2010s). As for the study more broadly: Repertoire sequencing was used to test whether CD8+ T cell activation and differentiation in Susac syndrome was antigen driven. CD8+ T cell repertoire clonality was compared between some 13 healthy donors, some 14 Susac syndrome patients and around 15 multiple sclerosis patients.

RNA was extracted using the RNeasy kit, and about 0.5 to 1 microgram was reverse transcribed with random hexamers. TCR beta CDR3 regions were amplified with the immunoSEQ multiplex PCR assay covering 54 Vbeta and 13 Jbeta segments. To correct PCR amplification bias, a synthetic template baseline was used for both primer optimization and computational correction. The study's own analysis went as follows. Reads were assigned to V, D and J genes according to IMGT and analyzed in immunoSEQ Analyzer, with only productive sequences retained. To calculate clonality, Shannon entropy was normalized by log2 of the number of productive unique sequences and then subtracted from one. Public and private clones were assessed among the 100 most prevalent clones of each patient and control. A clone was defined as Susac-specific if it was absent from the healthy and MS cohorts, from some 1,100 published viral clones and from other ImmuneACCESS disease sequences. TCRdb ran its own pipeline on the public reads, namely fastp trimming at Q25 and MiXCR clone calling, and kept in-frame beta chains. Identical CDR3 protein sequences are pooled into one entry, listed with their most common genes and DNA. The authors' filters were not applied to this entry. This sample lists about 300,000 distinct CDR3 sequences; approximately 89% were detected once. Around 0.18% of the sample rests with the top ten.

High-throughput TCR beta sequencing profiled peripheral blood CD8+ and CD4+ T cells from healthy donors, Susac syndrome patients and multiple sclerosis patients. The multiple sclerosis controls were treatment-naive patients whose relapsing-remitting disease, either stable or active, fulfilled the revised McDonald criteria. CD8+ TEMRA cells were enriched by FACS, while bulk CD8+ and CD4+ T cells were purified by magnetic negative isolation. Blood was collected in EDTA tubes and processed within 24 hours, with PBMCs isolated through density gradient centrifugation. PBMCs intended for TCR sequencing were cryopreserved in liquid nitrogen and thawed later in a water bath at 37 degrees C. Purity of sorted or isolated CD4+, CD8+ and CD8+ TEMRA cells was at least 90%. The germline V gene encodes CDR1 SGHAT and CDR2 FQNNGV. The CDR3 covers 13 residues, taking in both the cysteine and the phenylalanine. Solely the CDR3 DNA is kept, with 39 bases framed from the first base. The germline ends are 9 bases apart after V is trimmed by 6 bases and J by 3 bases.

This clonotype has only a few counts. The specificity of this receptor is unknown. Per-base quality was not reported, and no clone a single base away is much larger than it. Paper-wide results and their limitations: The number of individuals in the TCR sequencing and HLA analysis was recognized as being relatively small.

The chain employs TRBV11-2 and TRBJ2-4; there is no confident call for the D gene. The TCR originated in a human donor with multiple sclerosis. The source material was CD8+ T cells from PBMCs. DNA sequence: TGTGCCAGCAGACCTGGCGGCAAAAACATTCAGTACTTC. This sequence encodes CASRPGGKNIQYF.